The rows below give T cell receptor beta chains drawn from one sample of a study of blood T cell repertoires in COVID-19. Some clones are missing from TCRdb's copy, which holds only in-frame ones; the method was immunoSEQ multiplex PCR. This repertoire shows 90,000 to 120,000 clones, 60% to 85% found once; its top ten account for about 4.5%. The source material was peripheral blood. The receptor set was obtained from a man between 65 and 85 years old with acute or convalescent COVID-19. Each CDR3 is given with its conserved first and last residue. A D gene is named only where the DNA matches it firmly. Clone size is stated in some rows and not others, as once, few, many or a class when expanded.

-	TRBV5-1	TRBJ1-2	TRBD1	TGCGCCAGCAGCTTGGTAGGGACAGGGTGGAATGGCTACACCTTC	CASSLVGTGWNGYTF
-	TRBV25-1	TRBJ1-5	-	TGTGCCAGCAGTGAATATTCACAGGGTTATGATCAGCCCCAGCATTTT	CASSEYSQGYDQPQHF
-	TRBV9	TRBJ2-7	TRBD2	TGTGCCAGCAGCGTAGGTAACCTAGCGGGAAACGAGCAGTACTTC	CASSVGNLAGNEQYF
-	TRBV7-7	TRBJ2-5	-	TGTGCCAGCAGCTCCAGGGGTGCTCCGCAAGAGACCCAGTACTTC	CASSSRGAPQETQYF
-	TRBV5-1	TRBJ2-1	TRBD1	TGCGCCAGCAGCCGGGACAGGGGTTACAATGAGCAGTTCTTC	CASSRDRGYNEQFF
-	TRBV27	TRBJ2-1	TRBD1	TGTGCCAGCAGTTCCCCGGGACAGGTGGGATACAATGAGCAGTTCTTC	CASSSPGQVGYNEQFF
-	TRBV6-5	TRBJ2-3	TRBD2	TGTGCCAGCAGAGCGGGGATAAGCACAGATACGCAGTATTTT	CASRAGISTDTQYF
-	TRBV7-2	TRBJ1-6	TRBD1	TGTGCCAGCAGCTCCGGACAGGACACACCCCTCCACTTT	CASSSGQDTPLHF
-	TRBV11-2	TRBJ2-2	TRBD2	TGTGCCAGCAGCTTAGATTTCAGGCGGGGAGGGGTGAACACCGGGGAGCTGTTTTTT	CASSLDFRRGGVNTGELFF
-	TRBV27	TRBJ1-2	TRBD1	TGTGCCAGCAGTCCAAGACAGGGCCCAGGGGGCTACACCTTC	CASSPRQGPGGYTF
few	TRBV24-1	TRBJ1-5	-	TGTGCCATGCAGGGGAGCAATCAGCCCCAGCATTTT	CAMQGSNQPQHF
-	TRBV6-5	TRBJ2-7	-	TGTGCCAGCAATCACGCCCGTAGCTCCTACGAGCAGTACTTC	CASNHARSSYEQYF
-	TRBV7-3	TRBJ2-5	TRBD1	TGTGCCAGCAGCGGGACAGGGGGCGTTGAGACCCAGTACTTC	CASSGTGGVETQYF
-	TRBV10-3	TRBJ1-6	-	TGTGCCATCAAGCCGGGGAGCTCCTATAATTCACCCCTCCACTTT	CAIKPGSSYNSPLHF
-	TRBV10-1	TRBJ2-6	-	TGCGCCAGCAGTGAGTCGAGAGACAGCTCTGGGGCCAACGTCCTGACTTTC	CASSESRDSSGANVLTF
-	TRBV5-1	TRBJ1-1	TRBD1	TGCGCCAGCAGCTACCCGACAGGGGCAGCGAACACTGAAGCTTTCTTT	CASSYPTGAANTEAFF
-	TRBV7-9	TRBJ1-5	-	TGTGCCAGCAGCTTAGGGGCAGACTATAGCAATCAGCCCCAGCATTTT	CASSLGADYSNQPQHF
once	TRBV5-1	TRBJ2-7	-	TGCGCCAGCAGCTTGTCCGGGAAAGGAAGCTACGAGCAGTACTTC	CASSLSGKGSYEQYF
once	TRBV7-3	TRBJ2-3	-	TGTGCCAGCAGCTTAAGGGGCGGGGTCACAGATACGCAGTATTTT	CASSLRGGVTDTQYF
-	TRBV20-1	TRBJ1-1	-	TGCAGTGCTGAACCCGGTGAAGCTTTCTTT	CSAEPGEAFF
-	TRBV24-1	TRBJ2-1	-	TGTGCCACCAGTGATCCAGGGGTCGATGAGCAGTTCTTC	CATSDPGVDEQFF
-	TRBV6-2/TRBV6-3	TRBJ1-2	-	TGTGCCAGCAGTTACTCGTCGGCAGGCACGATCGGCTACACCTTC	CASSYSSAGTIGYTF
-	TRBV14	TRBJ2-1	TRBD2	TGTGCCAGCAGCGCCCTAGCGGGGGGCCTCTACAATGAGCAGTTCTTC	CASSALAGGLYNEQFF
-	TRBV7-2	TRBJ2-1	-	TGTGCCAGCAGCCTTAGCGTATCTGGCAATGAGCAGTTCTTC	CASSLSVSGNEQFF
once	TRBV3-1/TRBV3-2	TRBJ1-5	-	TGTGCCAGCAGCCACCGCGGACGGGGTCGGCCCCAGCATTTT	CASSHRGRGRPQHF
once	TRBV11-3	TRBJ2-3	TRBD1	TGTGCCAGCAGCTTAGGACCCGGACAGGGGGCTATAACAGATACGCAGTATTTT	CASSLGPGQGAITDTQYF
-	TRBV7-9	TRBJ1-1	-	TGTGCCAGCAGCACTGCAGACCTGCGGGCTTTCTTT	CASSTADLRAFF
-	TRBV7-9	TRBJ1-6	-	TGTGCCAGCTCCCCCAGCCGGGGTATGGATTCACCCCTCCACTTT	CASSPSRGMDSPLHF
-	TRBV5-4	TRBJ1-4	TRBD1	TGTGCCAGCAGCCGACCAGGGGGCACCAATGAAAAACTGTTTTTT	CASSRPGGTNEKLFF
-	TRBV4-2	TRBJ2-1	TRBD1	TGTGCCAGCAGCGGGGACAGGGGGCAGAATGAGCAGTTCTTC	CASSGDRGQNEQFF
-	TRBV20-1	TRBJ2-5	-	TGCAGTGCTAGAGGGCGAGGCGGCCAGTACTTC	CSARGRGGQYF
-	TRBV9	TRBJ2-7	TRBD2	TGTGCCAGCAGCCCAGGGACTAGCGGGGGTTTCGACGAGCAGTACTTC	CASSPGTSGGFDEQYF
-	TRBV5-1	TRBJ2-5	-	TGCGCCAGCAGCTTGGAAGGACACCGGGCCGAAGAGACCCAGTACTTC	CASSLEGHRAEETQYF
-	TRBV7-3	TRBJ2-5	-	TGTGCCAGCAGCTCCGGGATACCCCTCCAAGAGACCCAGTACTTC	CASSSGIPLQETQYF
-	TRBV6-6	TRBJ1-5	-	TGTGCCAGCAGTTACGGGAGGGGAGGTAATCAGCCCCAGCATTTT	CASSYGRGGNQPQHF
-	TRBV2	TRBJ2-3	TRBD2	TGTGCCAGCAGTGAAATGTCAGTTGAGCTAGCGGTGGGAGATACGCAGTATTTT	CASSEMSVELAVGDTQYF